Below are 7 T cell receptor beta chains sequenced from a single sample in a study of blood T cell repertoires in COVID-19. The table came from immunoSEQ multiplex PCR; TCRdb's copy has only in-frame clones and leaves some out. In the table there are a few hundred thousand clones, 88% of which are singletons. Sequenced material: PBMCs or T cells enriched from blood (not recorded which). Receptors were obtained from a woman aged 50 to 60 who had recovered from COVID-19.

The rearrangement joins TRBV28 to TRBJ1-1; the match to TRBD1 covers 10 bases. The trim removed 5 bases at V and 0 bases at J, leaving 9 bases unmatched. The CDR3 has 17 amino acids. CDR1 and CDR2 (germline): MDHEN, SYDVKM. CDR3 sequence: CASSPRTGGSLNTEAFF. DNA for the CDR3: TGTGCCAGCAGTCCCCGGACAGGGGGAAGTTTGAACACTGAAGCTTTCTTT. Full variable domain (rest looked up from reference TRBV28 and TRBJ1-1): DVKVTQSSRYLVKRTGEKVFLECVQDMDHENMFWYRQDPGLGLRLIYFSYDVKMKEKGDIPEGYSVSREKKERFSLILESASTNQTSMYLCASSPRTGGSLNTEAFFGQGTRLTVV.

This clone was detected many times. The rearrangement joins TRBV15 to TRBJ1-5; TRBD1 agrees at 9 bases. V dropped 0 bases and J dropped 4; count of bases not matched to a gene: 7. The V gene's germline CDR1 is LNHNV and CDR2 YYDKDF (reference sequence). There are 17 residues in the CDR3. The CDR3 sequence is CATSRDRRQGGNQPQHF. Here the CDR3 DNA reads TGTGCCACCAGCAGAGATCGTCGACAGGGGGGGAATCAGCCCCAGCATTTT.

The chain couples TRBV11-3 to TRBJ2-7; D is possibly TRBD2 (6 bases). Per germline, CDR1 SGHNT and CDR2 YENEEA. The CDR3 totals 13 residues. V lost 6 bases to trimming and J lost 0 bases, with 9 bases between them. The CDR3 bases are TGTGCCAGCAGTTCCGGGAGCTCCTACGAGCAGTACTTC. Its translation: CASSSGSSYEQYF.

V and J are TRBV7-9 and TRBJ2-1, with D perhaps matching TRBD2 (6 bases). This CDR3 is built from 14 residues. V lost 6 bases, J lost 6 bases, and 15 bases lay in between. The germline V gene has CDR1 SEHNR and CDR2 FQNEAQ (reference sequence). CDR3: CASSPLAGSNEQFF. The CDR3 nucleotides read TGTGCCAGCAGTCCACTGGCGGGAAGCAATGAGCAGTTCTTC.

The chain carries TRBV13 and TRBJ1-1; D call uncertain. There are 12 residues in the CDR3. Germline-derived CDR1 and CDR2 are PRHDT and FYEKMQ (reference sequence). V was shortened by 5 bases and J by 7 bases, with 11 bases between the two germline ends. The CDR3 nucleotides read TGTGCCAGCAGCCCGCGGCCGTTTGAAGCTTTCTTT. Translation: CASSPRPFEAFF.

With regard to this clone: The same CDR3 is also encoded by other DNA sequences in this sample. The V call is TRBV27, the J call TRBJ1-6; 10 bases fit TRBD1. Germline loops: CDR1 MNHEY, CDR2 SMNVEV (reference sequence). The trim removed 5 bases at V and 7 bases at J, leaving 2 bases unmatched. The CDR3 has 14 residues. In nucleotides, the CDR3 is TGTGCCAGCAGTCGGGACAGGGGAAATTCACCCCTCCACTTT. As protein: CASSRDRGNSPLHF.

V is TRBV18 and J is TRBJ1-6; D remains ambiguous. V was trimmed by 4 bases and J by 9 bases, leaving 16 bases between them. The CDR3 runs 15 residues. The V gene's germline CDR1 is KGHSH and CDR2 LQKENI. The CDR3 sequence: CASSQATFLSSPLHF. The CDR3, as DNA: TGTGCCAGCTCACAGGCGACATTCTTGAGTTCACCCCTCCACTTT.